This T cell receptor beta chain appears in the sequencing data of a study of T cells after yellow fever vaccination (dated by TCRdb to the late 2010s). For the wider study: The SMART-Seq v4 Ultra Low Input RNA kit was used to prepare libraries from fractions with low cell numbers. Bulk PBMC replicates and cell subsets were isolated from blood drawn at multiple timepoints before and after both primary and secondary immunization. To follow T-cell clones before and after both primary and booster YFV17D yellow fever vaccination, bulk TCR alpha and beta repertoires underwent longitudinal sequencing. Two healthy male donors, one aged 18 to 29 and one aged 30 to 40 years, were included in the cohort. General conclusions and limits of the study: The secondary T-cell response was weaker than the primary response but faster, peaking on day 5 instead of day 15. Because the study included only two donors, the extent to which the findings can be generalized is limited. Most clones expanded after primary vaccination were re-detected after the booster (approximately 95% of CD4 and around 86% of CD8), suggesting broad memory maintenance. Computational filtering was required because FACS-sorted repertoires could contain abundant contaminating clonotypes from the bulk population. A small fraction of clonotypes showed up in both the CD4 and CD8 compartments, probably as a result of convergent recombination.

This clonotype showed up many times. Which antigen it targets is not known. It has no much larger one-base neighbor in the sample; base qualities were not kept. What this sample's treatment or condition label stands for: live attenuated yellow fever vaccine strain. PBMCs were isolated from peripheral blood using a standard Ficoll-Paque protocol. CD4 and CD8 T-cell fractions were isolated with Dynabeads CD4 and CD8 positive selection kits. TriZol was used to extract RNA from bulk PBMCs, CD4 and CD8 fractions, and dextramer-positive and dextramer-negative fractions. TCR cDNA was synthesized by 5'RACE template switching, which introduced a universal primer site and unique molecular identifiers. Priming of cDNA synthesis was performed from both the TCR alpha and TCR beta constant segments. Libraries were amplified in two PCR steps, with sample barcodes and sequencing adapters added in the second step. Sequencing of libraries was performed on Illumina HiSeq 2500 (2x100 bp) or NovaSeq (2x150 bp). Per the original workflow: MIGEC was used to demultiplex reads and collapse the reads into UMI consensus sequences, and MiXCR was used for V(D)J alignment. Clonotypes responding to the vaccine were identified with edgeR on replicate PBMC samples, with the criteria of FDR below 0.01 and a log2 fold change above 5 up to day 15. Each bulk clonotype received a CD4 or CD8 identity based on whether the sequenced CD4 or CD8 repertoire contained that clonotype at higher abundance. TCRdb reworked the public reads: Q25 trimming with fastp, MiXCR clone assembly, productive beta chains retained. CDR3 protein sequences are deduplicated, and each keeps its most common genes and DNA. V and J calls and clone size were set by TCRdb, not the authors. The sample profile shows over 110,000 distinct CDR3 sequences; 7.7% of them were found once. The ten largest clones take up roughly 0.76% of the sample.

The clonotype originates from a man under 40 who received the YFV17D yellow fever vaccine. This specimen consisted of CD4+ T cells sorted from PBMCs, obtained 5 days after the yellow fever booster vaccination.

The DNA sequence reads TGTGCCAGCAGTCCCGACAGGGTCGGAGAGCAGTACTTC. Protein translation: CASSPDRVGEQYF. This chain joins TRBV12-3 or TRBV12-4 to TRBJ2-7; 7 bases in the junction line up with TRBD1. Including the terminal cysteine and phenylalanine, the CDR3 comprises 13 residues. CDR3 DNA is the only sequence kept; it has 39 bases, read in frame from the first base. The germline V and J ends show losses of 5 bases and 7 bases respectively, and no gene match explains 8 bases of the junction.